This T cell receptor (beta chain) was observed in a study of T cell responses to AZD1222 COVID-19 vaccine. Findings and caveats of the study: Spike was spanned by vaccine-associated CD4 TCRs, with dominance at 160-218 and 743-854. The donor cohort was predominantly white British with a female majority, and clonal diversity may have been underestimated. Reports say nearly half of spike-specific TCRs go after unmutated variant regions.

Concerning this clone itself: What it binds is unknown.

Only in-frame clones appear in the TCRdb table, and some are missing; sequencing was by immunoSEQ multiplex PCR. Altogether 100,000 to 120,000 clones are present, 87% being singletons, with the ten largest covering around 3.2%. Trimming removed 4 bases from V and 2 bases from J, with 8 bases in between. CDR3 length: 12 amino acids. Germline CDR1 is SQVTM and CDR2 is ANQGSEA. The source of this sequence is an adult in good health. V usage is TRBV29-1 and J usage is TRBJ2-5; TRBD1 is a possible D gene (5 bases). The sample here was peripheral blood, taken on day 0 of AZD1222 vaccination. The CDR3 DNA reads as TGCAGCGTTGGGAAGGGGCAAGAGACCCAGTACTTC. It yields the protein CSVGKGQETQYF. The full variable domain, its missing parts supplied by reference TRBV29-1 and TRBJ2-5, is SAVISQKPSRDICQRGTSLTIQCQVDSQVTMMFWYRQQPGQSLTLIATANQGSEATYESGFVIDKFPISRPNLTFSTLTVSNMSPEDSSIYLCSVGKGQETQYFGPGTRLLVL.